The entry below describes one TCR beta chain. This record comes from a study of blood T cell repertoires in COVID-19. Only in-frame clones appear in the TCRdb table, and some are missing; sequencing was by immunoSEQ multiplex PCR. This table holds around 150,000 clones, 65% to 90% found once. J was trimmed by 6 bases and V by 4 bases; bases with no gene match: 10. The germline V gene encodes CDR1 SGHVS and CDR2 FNYEAQ. This CDR3 comprises 15 residues. The sample comprised peripheral blood. The J gene is TRBJ2-7, the V gene TRBV7-6; 9 bases agree with TRBD1. The source of this sequence is a man in his 70s with acute or convalescent COVID-19. The CDR3 DNA reads TGTGCCAGCAGCTACGGGACAGGGTTGGGAGGCGAGCAGTACTTC. It encodes CASSYGTGLGGEQYF.